A selection of T cell receptor beta chains follows, all from one sample in a study of T cell changes during pregnancy in multiple sclerosis. Clones were read by immunoSEQ multiplex PCR, and TCRdb kept only the in-frame ones, dropping some. The sample contains tens of thousands of clones, 93% of which appear only once. This sample comprised peripheral blood, obtained in the second trimester of pregnancy. These receptors were obtained from a female donor with multiple sclerosis, enrolled in a pregnancy study. Both conserved end residues are trimmed from each CDR3. Clone sizes are given selectively: once, few, many, or a class where the clone is expanded.

V	J	size	length	CDR3
TRBV6-4	TRBJ2-1	.	14	ASSDIAGGRYNEQF
TRBV6-5	TRBJ1-6	.	12	ASSMGQYNSPLH
TRBV9	TRBJ2-3	.	15	ASSPSGGPSTTDTQY
TRBV6-1	TRBJ2-7	.	12	ASNHGQAHYEQY
TRBV2	TRBJ2-6	once	14	ASSDPGTSGANVLT
TRBV19	TRBJ1-3	.	13	ATGQLPLWGNTIY
TRBV7-9	TRBJ2-1	.	11	ASSERGPDLGF
TRBV6-5	TRBJ1-6	.	11	ASRTVTNSPLH
TRBV27	TRBJ2-7	.	13	ASSERTSGSYEQY
TRBV14	TRBJ2-1	once	13	ASSNLAGDYNEQF
TRBV14	TRBJ2-7	few	9	ASSLRDEQY
TRBV6-6	TRBJ2-7	.	12	ASSSRQGSNEQY
TRBV7-2	TRBJ1-3	.	13	ASSILGRSGNTIY
TRBV5-5	TRBJ1-2	.	13	ASSMDDLEDYGYT
TRBV29-1	TRBJ1-6	.	11	SVQEGSNSPLH
TRBV18	TRBJ2-5	.	13	ASSPRDSNQETQY
TRBV19	TRBJ1-5	.	12	ASNDDRSNQPQH
TRBV15	TRBJ1-4	.	14	ATSTSYRSTNEKLF
TRBV7-3	TRBJ2-3	.	12	ASSRTGTTDTQY
TRBV7-2	TRBJ1-4	.	12	ASSRGRENEKLF
TRBV9	TRBJ2-3	.	15	ASSVAGGVAGTDTQY
TRBV27	TRBJ2-1	.	13	ASKVLSGEGNEQF
TRBV5-4	TRBJ2-1	.	13	ASSLVGAPYNEQF
TRBV2	TRBJ2-2	.	11	ASTLTGTGELF
TRBV30	TRBJ1-1	.	10	AWSLVNTEAF
TRBV10-3	TRBJ2-5	few	13	AISGAGDQPGTQY
TRBV2	TRBJ1-6	.	11	ASRTQGESPLH
TRBV5-6	TRBJ2-7	.	13	ASSSRQRVDYEQY
TRBV27	TRBJ2-2	.	13	ASRLAGGFTGELF
TRBV6-5	TRBJ2-7	.	14	ASSYQAGNGGYEQY
TRBV6-4	TRBJ2-2	.	13	ASSSGTGGPGELF
TRBV19	TRBJ1-5	.	14	ASSMIRGMSNQPQH
TRBV25-1	TRBJ2-5	.	12	ASSEFVAGETQY
TRBV9	TRBJ2-1	.	13	ASSVGSGVGNEQF
TRBV5-8	TRBJ2-7	.	12	ASSFGQVTYEQY
TRBV7-3	TRBJ2-3	once	13	ASSLMGGSTDTQY
TRBV7-8	TRBJ2-7	.	13	ASSFLQGSTGEQY
TRBV14	TRBJ1-6	.	11	ASSQQTYSPLH
TRBV30	TRBJ1-1	.	11	AWSGAMNTEAF
TRBV6-5	TRBJ2-5	.	13	ASSSAGGIGETQY
TRBV6-5	TRBJ1-1	once	12	ASSWDRLNTEAF
TRBV6-5	TRBJ1-5	.	12	ASRPDRVRQPQH
TRBV2	TRBJ1-1	.	13	ASSEALIRGTEAF
TRBV4-1	TRBJ2-3	.	18	ASSQLPSGGFQGVGNTQY
TRBV11-3	TRBJ2-3	.	12	ASSSSLETDTQY
TRBV11-3	TRBJ2-5	.	10	ASSLTGETQY
TRBV19	TRBJ1-2	.	11	ASSIDRAYGYT
TRBV27	TRBJ1-2	.	13	ASSSPTRERGGYT